The clone carrying this T cell receptor beta chain came up a few times. Only in-frame clones appear in the TCRdb table, and some are missing; sequencing was by immunoSEQ multiplex PCR. The profile covers 210,000 or so clones, with about 86% appearing a single time and over 3% taken by the ten largest. The data originate from a study of blood T cell repertoires in COVID-19. Study in general: Either two negative PCRs, clearance, or symptom resolution qualified Cohort 3 donors as recovered.

Deletions cut 3 bases from V and 3 bases from J, with 12 bases between. Looked up from germline, CDR1 is SGHRS and CDR2 is YFSETQ. The CDR3 loop spans 14 amino acids. The participants were between about 18 and 90 years old and came from 24 US areas. This TCR was sampled from a woman in her forties or fifties in a cohort exposed to, infected with or recovered from COVID-19 (not recorded which). V gene TRBV5-1 combines with J gene TRBJ2-5; D is possibly TRBD1 (6 bases). The source material was PBMCs or T cells enriched from blood (not recorded which). CDR3 DNA sequence: TGCGCCAGCAGCTCAATCGGGACAAAAGAGACCCAGTACTTC. This encodes CASSSIGTKETQYF.